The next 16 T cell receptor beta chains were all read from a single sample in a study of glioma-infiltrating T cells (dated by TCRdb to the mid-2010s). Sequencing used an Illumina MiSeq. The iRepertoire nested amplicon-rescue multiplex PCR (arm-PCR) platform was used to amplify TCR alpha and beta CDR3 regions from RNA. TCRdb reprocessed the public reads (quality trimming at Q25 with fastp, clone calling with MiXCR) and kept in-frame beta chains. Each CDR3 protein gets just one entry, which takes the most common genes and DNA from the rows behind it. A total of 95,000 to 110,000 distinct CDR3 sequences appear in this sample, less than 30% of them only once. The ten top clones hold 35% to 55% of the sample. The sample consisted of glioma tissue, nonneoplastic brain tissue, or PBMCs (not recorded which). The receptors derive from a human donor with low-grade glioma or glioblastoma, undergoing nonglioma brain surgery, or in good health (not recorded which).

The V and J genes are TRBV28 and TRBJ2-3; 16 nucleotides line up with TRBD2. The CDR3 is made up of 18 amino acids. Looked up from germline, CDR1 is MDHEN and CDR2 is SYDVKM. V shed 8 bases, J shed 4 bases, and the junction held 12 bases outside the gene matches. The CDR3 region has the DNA TGTGCCAGCCCTGTCGGGACTAGCGGGGGGGCCATGCCAGATACGCAGTATTTT. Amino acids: CASPVGTSGGAMPDTQYF.

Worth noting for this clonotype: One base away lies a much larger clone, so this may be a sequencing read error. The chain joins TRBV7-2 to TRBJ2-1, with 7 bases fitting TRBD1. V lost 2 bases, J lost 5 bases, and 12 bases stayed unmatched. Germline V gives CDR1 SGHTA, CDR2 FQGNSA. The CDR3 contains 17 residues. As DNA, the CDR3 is TGTGCCAGCAGCTTAAGAAGTAACCGGACAGGTAACAATGAGCAGTTCTTC. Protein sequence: CASSLRSNRTGNNEQFF.

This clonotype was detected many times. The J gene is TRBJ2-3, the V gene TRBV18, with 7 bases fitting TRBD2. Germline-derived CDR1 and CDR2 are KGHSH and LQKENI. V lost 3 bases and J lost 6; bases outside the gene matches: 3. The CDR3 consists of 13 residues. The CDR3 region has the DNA TGTGCCAGCTCACCGGGACTACAGGATACGCAGTATTTT. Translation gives CASSPGLQDTQYF.

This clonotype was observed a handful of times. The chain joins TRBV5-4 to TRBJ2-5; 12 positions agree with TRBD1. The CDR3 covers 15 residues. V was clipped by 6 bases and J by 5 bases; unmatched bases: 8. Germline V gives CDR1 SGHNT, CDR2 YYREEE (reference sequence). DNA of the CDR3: TGTGCCAGCACCCCGGGACAGGGGGCTCAGGAGACCCAGTACTTC. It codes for CASTPGQGAQETQYF.

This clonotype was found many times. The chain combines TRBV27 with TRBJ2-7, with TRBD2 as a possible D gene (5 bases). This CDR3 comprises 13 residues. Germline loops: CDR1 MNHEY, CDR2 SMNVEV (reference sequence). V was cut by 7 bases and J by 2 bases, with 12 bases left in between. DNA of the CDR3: TGTGCCAGCACCCAAGACGGGGCCTACGAGCAGTACTTC. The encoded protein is CASTQDGAYEQYF.

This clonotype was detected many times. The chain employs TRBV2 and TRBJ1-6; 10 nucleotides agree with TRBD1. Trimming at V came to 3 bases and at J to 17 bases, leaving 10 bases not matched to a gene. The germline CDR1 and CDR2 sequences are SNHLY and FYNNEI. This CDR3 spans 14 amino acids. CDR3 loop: CASSDGTGVFRVHF. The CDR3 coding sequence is TGTGCCAGCAGTGACGGGACAGGGGTGTTTAGGGTCCACTTT.

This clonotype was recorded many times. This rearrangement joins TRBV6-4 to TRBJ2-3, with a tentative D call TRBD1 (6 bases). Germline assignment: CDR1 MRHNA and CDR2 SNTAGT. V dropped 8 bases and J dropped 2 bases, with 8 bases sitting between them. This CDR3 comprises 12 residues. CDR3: CASRDNTDTQYF. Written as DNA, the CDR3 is TGTGCCAGCCGGGACAACACAGATACGCAGTATTTT.

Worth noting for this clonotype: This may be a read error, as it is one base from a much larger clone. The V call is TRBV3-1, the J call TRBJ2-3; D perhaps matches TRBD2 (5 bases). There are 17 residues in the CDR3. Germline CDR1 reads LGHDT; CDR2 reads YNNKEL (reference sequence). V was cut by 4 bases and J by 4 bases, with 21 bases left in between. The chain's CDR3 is CASSLRGLSVTADTQYF. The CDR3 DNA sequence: TGTGCCAGCAGCCTAAGAGGACTGAGTGTAACCGCAGATACGCAGTATTTT.

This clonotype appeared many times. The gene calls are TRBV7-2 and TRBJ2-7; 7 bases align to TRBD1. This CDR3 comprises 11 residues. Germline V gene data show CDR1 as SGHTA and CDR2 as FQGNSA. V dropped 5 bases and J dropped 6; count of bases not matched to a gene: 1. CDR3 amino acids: CASSPGGEQYF. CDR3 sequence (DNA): TGTGCCAGCAGCCCAGGGGGCGAGCAGTACTTC.

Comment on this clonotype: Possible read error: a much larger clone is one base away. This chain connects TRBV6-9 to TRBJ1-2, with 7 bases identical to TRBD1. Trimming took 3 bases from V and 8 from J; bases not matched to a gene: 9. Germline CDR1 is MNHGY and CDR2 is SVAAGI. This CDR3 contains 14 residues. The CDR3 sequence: CASSYRGQLYGYTF. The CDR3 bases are TGTGCCAGCAGTTACCGGGGACAGCTCTACGGCTACACCTTC.

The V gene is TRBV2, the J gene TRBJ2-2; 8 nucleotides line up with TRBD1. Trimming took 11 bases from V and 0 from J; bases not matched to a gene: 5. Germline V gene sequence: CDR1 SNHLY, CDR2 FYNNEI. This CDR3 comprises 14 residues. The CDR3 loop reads CAGRDRTNTGELFF. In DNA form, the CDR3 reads TGTGCCGGACGGGACAGGACGAACACCGGGGAGCTGTTTTTT.

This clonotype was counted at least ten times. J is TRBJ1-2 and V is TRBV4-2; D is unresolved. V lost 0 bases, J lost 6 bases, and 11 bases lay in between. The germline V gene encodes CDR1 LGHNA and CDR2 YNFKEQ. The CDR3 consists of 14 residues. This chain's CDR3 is CASSQDPQDHGYTF. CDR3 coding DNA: TGTGCCAGCAGCCAAGATCCCCAGGACCATGGCTACACCTTC.

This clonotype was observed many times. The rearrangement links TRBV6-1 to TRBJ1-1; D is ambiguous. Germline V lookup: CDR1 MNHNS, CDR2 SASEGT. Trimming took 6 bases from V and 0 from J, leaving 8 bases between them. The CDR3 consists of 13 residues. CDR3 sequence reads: CASSHSVNTEAFF. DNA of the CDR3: TGTGCCAGCAGCCACTCAGTGAACACTGAAGCTTTCTTT.

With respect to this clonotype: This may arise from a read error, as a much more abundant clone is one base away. Here the CDR3 reads CDSSDDRYQPQHF. CDR3 DNA sequence: TGTGACAGTAGTGATGACAGATATCAGCCCCAGCATTTT. V usage is TRBV19 and J usage is TRBJ1-5, with D possibly matching TRBD1 (5 bases). This CDR3 is built from 13 residues. The germline V gene encodes CDR1 LNHDA and CDR2 SQIVND (reference sequence).

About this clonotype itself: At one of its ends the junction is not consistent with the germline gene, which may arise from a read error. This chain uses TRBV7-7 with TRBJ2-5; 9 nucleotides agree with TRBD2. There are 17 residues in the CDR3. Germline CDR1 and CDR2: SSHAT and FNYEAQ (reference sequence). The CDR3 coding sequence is TGTGCTAGCAGCCCCGGAGGGACTAGCCATTCCCAAGAGACCCAGTACTTC. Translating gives CASSPGGTSHSQETQYF.

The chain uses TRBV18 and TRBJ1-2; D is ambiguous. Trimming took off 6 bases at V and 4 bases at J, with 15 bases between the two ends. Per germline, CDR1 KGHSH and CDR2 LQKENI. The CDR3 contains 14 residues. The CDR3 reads CASSYREGGYGYTF. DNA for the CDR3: TGTGCCAGCTCTTATCGGGAGGGAGGCTATGGCTACACCTTC.